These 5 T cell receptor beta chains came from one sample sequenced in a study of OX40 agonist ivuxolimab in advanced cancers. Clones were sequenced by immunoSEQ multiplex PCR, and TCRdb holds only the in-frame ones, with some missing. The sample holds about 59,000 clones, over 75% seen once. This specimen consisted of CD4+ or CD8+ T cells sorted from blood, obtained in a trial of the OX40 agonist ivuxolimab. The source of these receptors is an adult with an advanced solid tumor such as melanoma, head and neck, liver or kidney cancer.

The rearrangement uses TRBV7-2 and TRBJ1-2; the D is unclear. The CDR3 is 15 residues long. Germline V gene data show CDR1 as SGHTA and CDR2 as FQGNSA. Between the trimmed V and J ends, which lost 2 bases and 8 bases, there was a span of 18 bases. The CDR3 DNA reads TGTGCCAGCAGCTTATGGTCCCAGGAAGTATCGGGCTACACCTTC. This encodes CASSLWSQEVSGYTF.

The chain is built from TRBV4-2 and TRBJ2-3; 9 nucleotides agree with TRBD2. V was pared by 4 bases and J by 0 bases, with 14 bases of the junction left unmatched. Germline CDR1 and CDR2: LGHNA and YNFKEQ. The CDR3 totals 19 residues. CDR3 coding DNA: TGTGCCAGCAGCCCGGGACTAGCCCAACAGACGCATAGCACAGATACGCAGTATTTT. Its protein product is CASSPGLAQQTHSTDTQYF.

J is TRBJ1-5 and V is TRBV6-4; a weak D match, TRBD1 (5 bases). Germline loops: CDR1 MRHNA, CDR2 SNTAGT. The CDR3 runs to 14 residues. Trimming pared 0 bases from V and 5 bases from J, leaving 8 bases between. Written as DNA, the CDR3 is TGTGCCAGCAGTGACTCCAGGGCCGATCAGCCCCAGCATTTT. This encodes CASSDSRADQPQHF.

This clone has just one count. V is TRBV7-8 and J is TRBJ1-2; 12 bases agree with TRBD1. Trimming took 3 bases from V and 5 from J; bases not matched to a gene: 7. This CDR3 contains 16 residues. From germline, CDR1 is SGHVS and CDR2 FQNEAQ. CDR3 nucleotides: TGTGCCAGCAGCTTTCTTCCGGGACAGGGGGCTTATGGCTACACCTTC. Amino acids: CASSFLPGQGAYGYTF.

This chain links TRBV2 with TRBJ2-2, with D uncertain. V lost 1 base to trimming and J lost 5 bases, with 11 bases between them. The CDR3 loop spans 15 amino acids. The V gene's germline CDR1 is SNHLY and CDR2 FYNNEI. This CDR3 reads CASSEDSGVTGELFF. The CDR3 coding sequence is TGTGCCAGCAGTGAAGATAGTGGGGTGACCGGGGAGCTGTTTTTT.